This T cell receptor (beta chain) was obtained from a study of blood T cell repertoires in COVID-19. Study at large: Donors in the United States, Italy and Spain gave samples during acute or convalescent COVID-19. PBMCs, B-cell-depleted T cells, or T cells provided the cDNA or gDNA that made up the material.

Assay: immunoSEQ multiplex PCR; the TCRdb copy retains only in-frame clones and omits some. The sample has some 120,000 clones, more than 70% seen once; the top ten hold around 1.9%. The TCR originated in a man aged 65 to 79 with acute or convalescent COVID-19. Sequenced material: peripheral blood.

The CDR3 spells CASGRQTATEAFF. The CDR3 bases are TGTGCCAGCGGGCGCCAGACGGCCACTGAAGCTTTCTTT. The chain recombines TRBV2 with TRBJ1-1; D unclear. Trimming left V 8 bases short and J 4 bases short, with 14 bases between. Germline V gene data show CDR1 as SNHLY and CDR2 as FYNNEI. This CDR3 has 13 residues.